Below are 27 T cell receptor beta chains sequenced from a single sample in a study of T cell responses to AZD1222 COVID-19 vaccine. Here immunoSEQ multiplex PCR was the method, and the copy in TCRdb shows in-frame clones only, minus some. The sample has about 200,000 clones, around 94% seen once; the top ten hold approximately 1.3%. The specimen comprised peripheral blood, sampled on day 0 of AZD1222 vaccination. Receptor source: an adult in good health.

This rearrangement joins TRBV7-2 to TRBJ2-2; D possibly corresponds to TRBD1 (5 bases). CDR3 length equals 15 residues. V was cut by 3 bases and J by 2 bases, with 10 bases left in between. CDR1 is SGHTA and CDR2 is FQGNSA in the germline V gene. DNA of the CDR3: TGTGCCAGCAGCTTTAACCAGGGCAACACCGGGGAGCTGTTTTTT. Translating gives CASSFNQGNTGELFF.

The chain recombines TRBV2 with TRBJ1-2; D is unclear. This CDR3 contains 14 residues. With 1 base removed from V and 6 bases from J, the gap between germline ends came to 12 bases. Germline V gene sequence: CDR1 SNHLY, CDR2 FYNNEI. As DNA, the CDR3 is TGTGCCAGCAGTGAAGGTCCACAGATCGATGGCTACACCTTC. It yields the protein CASSEGPQIDGYTF.

The CDR3 nucleotides read TGTGCCAGCAGTCCCCGGACAGGGGACAATCAGCCCCAGCATTTT. It specifies CASSPRTGDNQPQHF. The rearrangement uses TRBV2 and TRBJ1-5; 9 nucleotides align to TRBD1. The junction had 5 bases not matched to a gene; V was cut back by 5 bases and J by 3 bases. Per germline, CDR1 SNHLY and CDR2 FYNNEI. This CDR3 comprises 15 residues.

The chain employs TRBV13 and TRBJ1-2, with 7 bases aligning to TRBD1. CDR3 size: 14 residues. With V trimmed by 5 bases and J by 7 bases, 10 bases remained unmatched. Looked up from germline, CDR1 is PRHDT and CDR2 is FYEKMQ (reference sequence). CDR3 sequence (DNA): TGTGCCAGCAGCCCCAGGGGCAGGGGGAGTGGCTACACCTTC. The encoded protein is CASSPRGRGSGYTF.

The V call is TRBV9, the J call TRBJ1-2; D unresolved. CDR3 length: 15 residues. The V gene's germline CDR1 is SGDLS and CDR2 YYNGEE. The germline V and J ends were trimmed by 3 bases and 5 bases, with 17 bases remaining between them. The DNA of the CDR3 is TGTGCCAGCAGCGGAGCCCTCCGGGAAGGGTATGGCTACACCTTC. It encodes CASSGALREGYGYTF.

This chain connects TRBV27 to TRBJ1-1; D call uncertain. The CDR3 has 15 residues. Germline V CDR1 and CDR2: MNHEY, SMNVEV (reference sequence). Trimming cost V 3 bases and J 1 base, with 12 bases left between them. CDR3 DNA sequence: TGTGCCAGCAGTTTCTCCCGAGGAGGGAACACTGAAGCTTTCTTT. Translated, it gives CASSFSRGGNTEAFF.

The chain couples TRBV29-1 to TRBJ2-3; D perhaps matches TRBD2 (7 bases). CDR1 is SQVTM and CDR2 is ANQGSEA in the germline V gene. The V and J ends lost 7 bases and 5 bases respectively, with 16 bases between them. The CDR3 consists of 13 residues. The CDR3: CSAPLGGGDTQYF. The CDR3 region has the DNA TGCAGCGCCCCCTTGGGAGGGGGAGATACGCAGTATTTT.

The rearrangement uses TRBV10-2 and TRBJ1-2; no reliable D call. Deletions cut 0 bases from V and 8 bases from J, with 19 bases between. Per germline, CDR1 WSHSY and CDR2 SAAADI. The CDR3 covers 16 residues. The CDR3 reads CASSESYSPDASGYTF. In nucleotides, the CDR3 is TGCGCCAGCAGTGAGTCGTACTCCCCGGACGCCTCCGGCTACACCTTC.

CDR3 nucleotide sequence: TGTGCCAGCAGCGTAGCTGGGGCAGGTCCCGCCACTGAAGCTTTCTTT. This sequence encodes CASSVAGAGPATEAFF. J is TRBJ1-1 and V is TRBV9, with D maybe TRBD1 (5 bases). In germline, CDR1 is SGDLS, CDR2 YYNGEE. The length of the CDR3 is 16 residues. The V end was cut by 0 bases, the J end by 4 bases, with 16 bases between.

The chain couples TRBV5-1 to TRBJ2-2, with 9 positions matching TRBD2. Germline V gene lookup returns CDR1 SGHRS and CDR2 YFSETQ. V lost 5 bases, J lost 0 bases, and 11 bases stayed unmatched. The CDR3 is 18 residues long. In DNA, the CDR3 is TGCGCCAGCAGAACTGGGCCTAGCGGGGACCCGAACACCGGGGAGCTGTTTTTT. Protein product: CASRTGPSGDPNTGELFF.

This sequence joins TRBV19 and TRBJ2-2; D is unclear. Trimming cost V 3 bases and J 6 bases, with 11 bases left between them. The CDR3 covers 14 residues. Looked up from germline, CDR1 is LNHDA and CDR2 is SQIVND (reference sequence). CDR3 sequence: CASSMPIVAGELFF. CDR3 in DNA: TGTGCCAGTAGTATGCCCATCGTCGCCGGGGAGCTGTTTTTT.

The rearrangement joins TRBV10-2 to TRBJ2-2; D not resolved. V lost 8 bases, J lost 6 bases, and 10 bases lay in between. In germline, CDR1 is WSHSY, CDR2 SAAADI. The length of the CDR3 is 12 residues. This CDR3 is CASLESAGELFF. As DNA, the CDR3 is TGCGCCAGCCTGGAATCGGCCGGGGAGCTGTTTTTT.

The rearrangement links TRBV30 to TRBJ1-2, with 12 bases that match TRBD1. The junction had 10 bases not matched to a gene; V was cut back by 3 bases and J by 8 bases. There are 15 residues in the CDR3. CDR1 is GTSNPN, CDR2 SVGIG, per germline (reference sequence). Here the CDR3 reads CAWRYGTGGFYGYTF. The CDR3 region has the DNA TGTGCCTGGAGGTACGGGACAGGGGGCTTCTACGGCTACACCTTC.

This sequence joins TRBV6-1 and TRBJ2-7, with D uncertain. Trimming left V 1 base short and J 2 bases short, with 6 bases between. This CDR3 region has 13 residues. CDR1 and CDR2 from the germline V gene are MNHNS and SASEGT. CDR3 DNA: TGTGCCAGCAGTGAAGGTGGACCCTACGAGCAGTACTTC. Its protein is CASSEGGPYEQYF.

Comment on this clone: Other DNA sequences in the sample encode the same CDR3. The CDR3, as DNA: TGCGCCAGCAGCTTGGGAAGGTACCAAGAGACCCAGTACTTC. Residues: CASSLGRYQETQYF. The chain is built from TRBV5-1 and TRBJ2-5; D unclear. V gave up 0 bases and J gave up 0 bases, with 6 bases separating them. Germline CDR1 is SGHRS and CDR2 is YFSETQ. This CDR3 contains 14 residues. Based on the CDR3 plus reference TRBV5-1 and TRBJ2-5, the full variable domain is KAGVTQTPRYLIKTRGQQVTLSCSPISGHRSVSWYQQTPGQGLQFLFEYFSETQRNKGNFPGRFSGRQFSNSRSEMNVSTLELGDSALYLCASSLGRYQETQYFGPGTRLLVL.

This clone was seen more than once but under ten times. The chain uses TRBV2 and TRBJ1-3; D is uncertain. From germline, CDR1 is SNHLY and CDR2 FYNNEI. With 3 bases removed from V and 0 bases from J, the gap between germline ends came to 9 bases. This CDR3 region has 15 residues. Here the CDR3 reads CASSEGTSSGNTIYF. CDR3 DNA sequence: TGTGCCAGCAGTGAGGGCACGAGCTCTGGAAACACCATATATTTT. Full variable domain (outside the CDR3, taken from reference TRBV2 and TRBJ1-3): EPEVTQTPSHQVTQMGQEVILRCVPISNHLYFYWYRQILGQKVEFLVSFYNNEISEKSEIFDDQFSVERPDGSNFTLKIRSTKLEDSAMYFCASSEGTSSGNTIYFGEGSWLTVV.

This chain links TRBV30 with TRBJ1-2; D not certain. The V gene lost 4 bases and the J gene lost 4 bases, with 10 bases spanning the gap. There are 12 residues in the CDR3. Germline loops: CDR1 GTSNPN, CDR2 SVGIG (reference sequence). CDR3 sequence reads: CAWNRAVYGYTF. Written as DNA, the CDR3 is TGTGCCTGGAATAGGGCAGTCTATGGCTACACCTTC. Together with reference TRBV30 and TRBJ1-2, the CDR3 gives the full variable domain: SQTIHQWPATLVQPVGSPLSLECTVEGTSNPNLYWYRQAAGRGLQLLFYSVGIGQISSEVPQNLSASRPQDRQFILSSKKLLLSDSGFYLCAWNRAVYGYTFGSGTRLTVV.

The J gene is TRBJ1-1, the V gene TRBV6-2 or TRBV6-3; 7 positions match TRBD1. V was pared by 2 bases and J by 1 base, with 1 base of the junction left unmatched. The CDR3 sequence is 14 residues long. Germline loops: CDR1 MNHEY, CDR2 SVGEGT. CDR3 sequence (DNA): TGTGCCAGCAGTTACAGGGGGCGGAACACTGAAGCTTTCTTT. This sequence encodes CASSYRGRNTEAFF.

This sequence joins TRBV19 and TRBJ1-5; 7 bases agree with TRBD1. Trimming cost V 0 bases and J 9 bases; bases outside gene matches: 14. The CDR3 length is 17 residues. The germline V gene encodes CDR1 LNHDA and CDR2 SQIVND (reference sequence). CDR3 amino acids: CASSIETGASPLGPQHF. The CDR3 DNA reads TGTGCCAGTAGTATAGAAACAGGGGCTTCACCTCTGGGGCCCCAGCATTTT.

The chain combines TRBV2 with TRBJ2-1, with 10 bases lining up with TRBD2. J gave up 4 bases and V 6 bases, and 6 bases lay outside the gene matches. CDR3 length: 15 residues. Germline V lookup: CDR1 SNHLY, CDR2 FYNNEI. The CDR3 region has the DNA TGTGCCAGCAGGAGGGCTAGCGGGGGATACAATGAGCAGTTCTTC. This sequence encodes CASRRASGGYNEQFF.

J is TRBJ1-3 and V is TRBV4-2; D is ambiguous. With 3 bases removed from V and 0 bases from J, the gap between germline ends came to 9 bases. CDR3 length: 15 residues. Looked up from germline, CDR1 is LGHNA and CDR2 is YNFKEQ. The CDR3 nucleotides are TGTGCCAGCAGCCATAACTCGGCCTCTGGAAACACCATATATTTT. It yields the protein CASSHNSASGNTIYF.

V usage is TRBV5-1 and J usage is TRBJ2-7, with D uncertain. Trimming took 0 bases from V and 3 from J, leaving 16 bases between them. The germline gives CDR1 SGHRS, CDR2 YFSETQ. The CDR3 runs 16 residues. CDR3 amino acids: CASSLVSPGRNYEQYF. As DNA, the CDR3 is TGCGCCAGCAGCTTGGTGAGCCCCGGCCGAAACTACGAGCAGTACTTC.

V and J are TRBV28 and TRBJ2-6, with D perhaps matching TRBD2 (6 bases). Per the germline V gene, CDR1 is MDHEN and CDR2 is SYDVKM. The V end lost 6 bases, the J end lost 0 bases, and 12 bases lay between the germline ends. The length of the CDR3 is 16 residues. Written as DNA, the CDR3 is TGTGCCAGCAGGGGAGGACGGACCTCTGGGGCCAACGTCCTGACTTTC. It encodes CASRGGRTSGANVLTF.

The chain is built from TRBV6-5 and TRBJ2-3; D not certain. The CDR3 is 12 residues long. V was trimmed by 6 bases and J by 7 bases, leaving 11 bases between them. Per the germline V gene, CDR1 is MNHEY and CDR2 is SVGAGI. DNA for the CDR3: TGTGCCAGCAGCCCCCCACGGAATACGCAGTATTTT. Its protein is CASSPPRNTQYF.

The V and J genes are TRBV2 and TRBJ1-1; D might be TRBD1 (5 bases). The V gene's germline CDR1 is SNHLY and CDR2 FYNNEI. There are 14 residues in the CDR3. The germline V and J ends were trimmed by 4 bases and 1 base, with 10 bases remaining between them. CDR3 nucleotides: TGTGCCAGCAGTGTCGGGACGGCGAACACTGAAGCTTTCTTT. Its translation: CASSVGTANTEAFF. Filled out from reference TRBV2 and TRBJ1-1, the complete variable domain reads EPEVTQTPSHQVTQMGQEVILRCVPISNHLYFYWYRQILGQKVEFLVSFYNNEISEKSEIFDDQFSVERPDGSNFTLKIRSTKLEDSAMYFCASSVGTANTEAFFGQGTRLTVV.

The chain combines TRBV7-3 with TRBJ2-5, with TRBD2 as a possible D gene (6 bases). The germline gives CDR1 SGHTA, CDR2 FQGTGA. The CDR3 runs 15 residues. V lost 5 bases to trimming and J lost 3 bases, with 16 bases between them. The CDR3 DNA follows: TGTGCCAGCAGCGCATCGGGACTCCATAAAGAGACCCAGTACTTC. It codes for CASSASGLHKETQYF.

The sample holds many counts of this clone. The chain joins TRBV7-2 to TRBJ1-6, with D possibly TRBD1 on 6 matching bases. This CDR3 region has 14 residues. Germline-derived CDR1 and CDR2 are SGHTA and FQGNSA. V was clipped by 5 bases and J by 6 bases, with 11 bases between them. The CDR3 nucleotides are TGTGCCAGCAGCCCCGACAGGAGTAATTCACCCCTCCACTTT. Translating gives CASSPDRSNSPLHF.